What follows are 28 T cell receptor beta chains derived from one specimen sequenced in a study of blood T cell repertoires in COVID-19. The assay was immunoSEQ multiplex PCR, and TCRdb's table has in-frame clones only and misses some. This sample has over 200,000 clones; 85% to 90% occur once, and the top ten carry 2% to 3%. Sample: peripheral blood. Receptor source: a man aged 25 to 40 with COVID-19, enrolled during active disease.

The rearrangement links TRBV9 to TRBJ1-2, with a tentative D call TRBD1 (5 bases). Trimming removed 3 bases from V and 0 bases from J, with 6 bases in between. In germline, CDR1 is SGDLS, CDR2 YYNGEE. The CDR3 spans 13 residues. This CDR3 is CASSGTSNYGYTF. CDR3 sequence (DNA): TGTGCCAGCAGCGGGACATCTAACTATGGCTACACCTTC.

The CDR3 is CASSIEGRDTNTGELFF. CDR3 DNA: TGTGCCAGTAGTATAGAGGGGAGGGACACCAACACCGGGGAGCTGTTTTTT. The chain joins TRBV19 to TRBJ2-2; D is possibly TRBD2 (7 bases). This CDR3 is 17 amino acids long. Deletions cut 0 bases from V and 2 bases from J, with 13 bases between. CDR1 is LNHDA, CDR2 SQIVND, per germline (reference sequence). Drawing the rest from reference TRBV19 and TRBJ2-2, the complete variable domain is DGGITQSPKYLFRKEGQNVTLSCEQNLNHDAMYWYRQDPGQGLRLIYYSQIVNDFQKGDIAEGYSVSREKKESFPLTVTSAQKNPTAFYLCASSIEGRDTNTGELFFGEGSRLTVL.

For the CDR3, the DNA is TGTGCCAGCAGCTTCGGGGGGGCGACCCTTCCCATGAACACTGAAGCTTTCTTT. Protein sequence: CASSFGGATLPMNTEAFF. The chain uses TRBV5-6 and TRBJ1-1, with D possibly TRBD1 on 6 matching bases. The germline V gene encodes CDR1 SGHDT and CDR2 YYEEEE. V dropped 2 bases and J dropped 0 bases, with 20 bases sitting between them. The length of the CDR3 is 18 residues.

This chain joins TRBV24-1 and TRBJ2-2; D unclear. The ends were cut back, 3 bases at V and 2 bases at J, with 3 bases in the middle. The CDR3 runs to 13 residues. Germline V lookup: CDR1 KGHDR, CDR2 SFDVKD. CDR3 in amino acids: CATSDQNTGELFF. In DNA, the CDR3 is TGTGCCACCAGTGATCAAAACACCGGGGAGCTGTTTTTT.

The rearrangement joins TRBV30 to TRBJ2-3; D not certain. The germline V gene has CDR1 GTSNPN and CDR2 SVGIG (reference sequence). This CDR3 region has 11 residues. V was shortened by 2 bases and J by 2 bases, with 2 bases between the two germline ends. CDR3 in DNA: TGTGCCTGGAGTCACACAGATACGCAGTATTTT. Translation gives CAWSHTDTQYF. Full variable domain (rest looked up from reference TRBV30 and TRBJ2-3): SQTIHQWPATLVQPVGSPLSLECTVEGTSNPNLYWYRQAAGRGLQLLFYSVGIGQISSEVPQNLSASRPQDRQFILSSKKLLLSDSGFYLCAWSHTDTQYFGPGTRLTVL.

This chain's CDR3 is CASSLPRGGGYTF. The CDR3 coding sequence is TGTGCCAGCAGCCTCCCGAGAGGGGGTGGCTACACCTTC. The chain uses TRBV9 and TRBJ1-2, with D possibly being TRBD1 (6 bases). The length of the CDR3 is 13 residues. Trimming removed 4 bases from V and 7 bases from J, with 14 bases in between. Germline CDR1 and CDR2: SGDLS and YYNGEE.

V and J are TRBV9 and TRBJ1-6, with TRBD1 identical over 10 bases. Trimming at V came to 2 bases and at J to 5 bases, leaving 10 bases not matched to a gene. Germline V gene sequence: CDR1 SGDLS, CDR2 YYNGEE. The CDR3 loop spans 18 amino acids. CDR3 DNA sequence: TGTGCCAGCAGCGTGGGCCCTCAGGACAGGGGGAATAATTCACCCCTCCACTTT. Its protein product is CASSVGPQDRGNNSPLHF.

The V call is TRBV14, the J call TRBJ1-6; TRBD1 matches at 7 bases. V lost 5 bases, J lost 13 bases, and 11 bases stayed unmatched. Germline CDR1 reads SGHDN; CDR2 reads FVKESK. The length of the CDR3 is 14 residues. CDR3 coding DNA: TGTGCCAGCAGCAACTACGGGACAGACAGGCCCCTCCACTTT. Amino acids: CASSNYGTDRPLHF.

The chain carries TRBV24-1 and TRBJ1-3; 8 bases agree with TRBD1. The CDR3 runs 15 residues. The germline V gene encodes CDR1 KGHDR and CDR2 SFDVKD. V lost 3 bases, J lost 4 bases, and 4 bases stayed unmatched. The CDR3 reads CATSDPGTGGNTIYF. The DNA for the CDR3 is TGTGCCACCAGTGATCCCGGGACAGGAGGAAACACCATATATTTT.

Remarks on this clone: One end of the junction fails to match germline, which may point to a read error. The chain joins TRBV10-3 to TRBJ1-1; weak D call: TRBD1 (5 bases). From germline, CDR1 is ENHRY and CDR2 SYGVKD. This CDR3 has 14 residues. CDR3 residues: CAISDKGQNTEAFF. The DNA of the CDR3 is TGTGCCATCAGTGATAAGGGGCAGAACACCGAAGCTTTCTTT.

With regard to this clone: The junction differs from germline at one of its ends, possibly a read error. The V call is TRBV5-5, the J call TRBJ1-2; 7 nucleotides line up with TRBD1. Germline CDR1 and CDR2: SGHKS and YYEKEE (reference sequence). The CDR3 is 13 amino acids. CDR3 sequence: CASSLRSGGIDSF. Here the CDR3 DNA reads TGTGCCAGCAGCTTGAGGTCAGGGGGTATCGACTCCTTC.

The CDR3 region has the DNA TGTGCCTGGGGCCACCTGGACAGGGGAATCGCTGAAGCTTTCTTT. It encodes CAWGHLDRGIAEAFF. The genes are TRBV30 and TRBJ1-1; 9 bases agree with TRBD1. The CDR3 has 15 residues. The V gene's germline CDR1 is GTSNPN and CDR2 SVGIG (reference sequence). The J segment lost 6 bases and the V segment lost 5 bases, leaving 13 bases of the junction unmatched. Full variable domain (outside the CDR3, taken from reference TRBV30 and TRBJ1-1): SQTIHQWPATLVQPVGSPLSLECTVEGTSNPNLYWYRQAAGRGLQLLFYSVGIGQISSEVPQNLSASRPQDRQFILSSKKLLLSDSGFYLCAWGHLDRGIAEAFFGQGTRLTVV.

V and J are TRBV28 and TRBJ1-1; TRBD1 agrees at 7 bases. Per germline, CDR1 MDHEN and CDR2 SYDVKM. This CDR3 has 14 amino acids. The V and J ends lost 2 bases and 10 bases, in that order; junction bases with no gene match: 10. The CDR3 reads CASSLATGDNRAFF. The CDR3 DNA sequence: TGTGCCAGCAGTTTAGCTACAGGGGATAATAGAGCTTTCTTT.

The chain couples TRBV4-1 to TRBJ2-1, with 10 bases that match TRBD2. This CDR3 is 15 amino acids long. Looked up from germline, CDR1 is MGHRA and CDR2 is YSYEKL. V lost 4 bases, J lost 8 bases, and 8 bases stayed unmatched. In nucleotides, the CDR3 is TGCGCCAGCAGCCTTGCTAGCGGGAGTTTTGATGAGCAGTTCTTC. Protein: CASSLASGSFDEQFF.

V is TRBV11-2 and J is TRBJ1-1; 7 bases fit TRBD1. Trimming took 1 base from V and 2 from J; bases not matched to a gene: 1. This CDR3 comprises 14 residues. Germline V gene lookup returns CDR1 SGHAT and CDR2 FQNNGV. The CDR3 reads CASSLGQGNTEAFF. CDR3 bases: TGTGCCAGCAGCTTAGGACAGGGAAACACTGAAGCTTTCTTT.

The chain is built from TRBV6-5 and TRBJ1-1; 8 positions match TRBD1. CDR3 length: 14 amino acids. After removal of 6 bases from V and 6 bases from J, the junction contained 9 bases not matched to a gene. Germline-derived CDR1 and CDR2 are MNHEY and SVGAGI. The CDR3 DNA sequence: TGTGCCAGCAGACCGGACAGGGTCAGCGCTGAAGCTTTCTTT. Protein sequence: CASRPDRVSAEAFF.

The chain combines TRBV6-5 with TRBJ1-1; 9 bases match TRBD1. The germline V gene encodes CDR1 MNHEY and CDR2 SVGAGI. This CDR3 has 15 residues. With 6 bases clipped from V and 2 bases from J, the junction kept 7 bases outside the gene matches. This chain's CDR3 is CASSYRDRVNTEAFF. The CDR3 DNA reads as TGTGCCAGCAGCTATCGGGACAGGGTCAACACTGAAGCTTTCTTT.

This clone was seen once. The chain links TRBV6-5 to TRBJ1-1; D gene uncertain. The CDR3 is 12 amino acids. Trimming stripped 3 bases from V and 10 bases from J, with 12 bases between. The V gene's germline CDR1 is MNHEY and CDR2 SVGAGI. CDR3 sequence reads: CASSYPGDGAFF. As DNA, the CDR3 is TGTGCCAGCAGTTATCCAGGTGACGGAGCTTTCTTT.

The rearrangement links TRBV6-5 to TRBJ1-6, with 9 bases matching TRBD1. Germline loops: CDR1 MNHEY, CDR2 SVGAGI. The V segment lost 3 bases and the J segment 8 bases; nucleotides outside the gene matches: 2. This CDR3 comprises 14 residues. The chain's CDR3 is CASSYRTGDSPLHF. The CDR3, as DNA: TGTGCCAGCAGTTATCGGACAGGGGATTCACCCCTCCACTTT.

The CDR3: CASSLLGQGVQPQHF. CDR3 DNA sequence: TGTGCCAGCAGTTTATTGGGGCAGGGGGTTCAGCCCCAGCATTTT. J is TRBJ1-5 and V is TRBV28; 7 nucleotides match TRBD1. This CDR3 region has 15 residues. Germline assignment: CDR1 MDHEN and CDR2 SYDVKM. V gave up 1 base and J gave up 6 bases; unmatched junction bases: 6. The variable domain in full, with the rest retrieved from reference TRBV28 and TRBJ1-5, is DVKVTQSSRYLVKRTGEKVFLECVQDMDHENMFWYRQDPGLGLRLIYFSYDVKMKEKGDIPEGYSVSREKKERFSLILESASTNQTSMYLCASSLLGQGVQPQHFGDGTRLSIL.

CDR3 nucleotide sequence: TGTGCCATCACCGGGGTGAGCAGGCCCTACGAGCAGTACTTC. Amino acids: CAITGVSRPYEQYF. The chain joins TRBV10-3 to TRBJ2-7; a weak D match, TRBD2 (5 bases). This CDR3 is 14 amino acids long. Germline V lookup: CDR1 ENHRY, CDR2 SYGVKD. V was shortened by 7 bases and J by 2 bases, with 15 bases between the two germline ends.

V and J are TRBV5-1 and TRBJ2-1; TRBD2 might be the D (10 bases). Germline-derived CDR1 and CDR2 are SGHRS and YFSETQ. The CDR3 covers 23 residues. Trimming pared 4 bases from V and 0 bases from J, leaving 35 bases between. The DNA of the CDR3 is TGCGCCAGCAGCAAACCTTCCGGGACAGGGTACGAGCGGGGGGGAAGCTCCTACAATGAGCAGTTCTTC. This encodes CASSKPSGTGYERGGSSYNEQFF. The whole variable domain, remainder taken from reference TRBV5-1 and TRBJ2-1, is KAGVTQTPRYLIKTRGQQVTLSCSPISGHRSVSWYQQTPGQGLQFLFEYFSETQRNKGNFPGRFSGRQFSNSRSEMNVSTLELGDSALYLCASSKPSGTGYERGGSSYNEQFFGPGTRLTVL.

The genes are TRBV7-9 and TRBJ2-7, with TRBD1 identical over 8 bases. The CDR3 consists of 16 residues. CDR1 and CDR2 from the germline V gene are SEHNR and FQNEAQ (reference sequence). V trimming: 3 bases; J trimming: 0 bases; junction bases outside the gene matches: 7. DNA of the CDR3: TGTGCCAGCAGCTTTACAGACAGGGGAAGCTCCTACGAGCAGTACTTC. It specifies CASSFTDRGSSYEQYF.

This clone appeared once. V is TRBV6-1 and J is TRBJ2-3; D gene uncertain. Trimming stripped 3 bases from V and 6 bases from J, with 4 bases between. The CDR3 runs 11 residues. Germline CDR1 MNHNS, CDR2 SASEGT. CDR3 region: CASSDRDTQYF. In DNA, the CDR3 is TGTGCCAGCAGTGACCGGGATACGCAGTATTTT.

The genes are TRBV21-1 and TRBJ1-2; the D call in the table, TRBD1, was not verified against the DNA. TRBV21-1 represents a pseudogene. The CDR3 covers 14 residues. For the CDR3, the DNA is TGTGCCAGCAGCAAAGTGAAACAGGGGAACGGCTACACCTTC. This encodes CASSKVKQGNGYTF.

The CDR3, as DNA: TGCGCCAGCAGCTTTTTGACAGGGGGCGGCTACGAGCAGTACTTC. The encoded protein is CASSFLTGGGYEQYF. The rearrangement uses TRBV5-1 and TRBJ2-7, with 10 positions matching TRBD1. Trimming cost V 2 bases and J 3 bases; bases outside gene matches: 5. The CDR3 has 15 amino acids. Germline V gene lookup returns CDR1 SGHRS and CDR2 YFSETQ.

The rearrangement joins TRBV7-2 to TRBJ2-3, with 9 bases matching TRBD2. V lost 1 base and J lost 4; bases outside the gene matches: 6. The CDR3 contains 16 residues. Germline-derived CDR1 and CDR2 are SGHTA and FQGNSA. CDR3 amino acids: CASSLVAGGPADTQYF. CDR3 coding DNA: TGTGCCAGCAGCTTAGTCGCGGGAGGGCCGGCAGATACGCAGTATTTT.

Notes on this clone: Other nucleotide sequences from this sample produce the same CDR3. The chain employs TRBV19 and TRBJ2-7; D is possibly TRBD1 (5 bases). This CDR3 has 13 amino acids. V lost 2 bases to trimming and J lost 2 bases, with 7 bases between them. Per germline, CDR1 LNHDA and CDR2 SQIVND (reference sequence). The CDR3 DNA follows: TGTGCCAGTAGTATAAGGGGAACCTACGAGCAGTACTTC. This codes for CASSIRGTYEQYF.